The rows below give T cell receptor beta chains drawn from one sample of a study of T-cell reconstitution after alpha-beta-depleted transplantation in children. One entry per CDR3 protein results from TCRdb running MiXCR on the PCR reads. The sample lists about 640,000 distinct CDR3 sequences, roughly 17% occurring once. Source: PBMCs from the stem cell graft donor, taken from the stem cell graft. The origin of the receptors is a human donor who donated a stem cell graft to a child with acute myeloid leukemia. Each CDR3 is given with its conserved first and last residue. The D gene is left open where the match is weak. Clone size is given for some rows only: seen once, a few or many times, or a class if the clone is expanded.

D gene | clone size | J gene | V gene | CDR3 protein | CDR3 DNA
TRBD1 | many | TRBJ2-7 | TRBV20-1 | CSARDLMTGGSYEQYF | TGCAGTGCTAGAGATCTTATGACAGGGGGGTCCTACGAGCAGTACTTC
- | - | TRBJ2-1 | TRBV7-9 | CASSPGTASSYNEQFF | TGTGCCAGCAGCCCCGGGACGGCGAGCTCCTACAATGAGCAGTTCTTC
- | - | TRBJ2-1 | TRBV5-1 | CASQFPGDEQFF | TGCGCCAGCCAATTCCCAGGGGATGAGCAGTTCTTC
- | many | TRBJ1-3 | TRBV20-1 | CSAGKHRSGNTIYF | TGCAGTGCTGGGAAACACCGCTCTGGAAACACCATATATTTT
- | - | TRBJ1-1 | TRBV12-3/TRBV12-4 | CASSRLGGGTEAFF | TGTGCCAGCAGCCGCCTTGGAGGAGGGACTGAAGCTTTCTTT
TRBD1 | - | TRBJ2-4 | TRBV11-2 | CASSSDRGRRNIQYF | TGTGCCAGCAGCTCTGACAGGGGGCGACGAAACATTCAGTACTTC
TRBD1 | - | TRBJ1-4 | TRBV5-5 | CASTWDSYLVATNEKLFF | TGTGCCAGCACCTGGGACAGCTACCTAGTTGCAACTAATGAAAAACTGTTTTTT
TRBD2 | - | TRBJ2-1 | TRBV7-2 | CASNPGGGDNEQFF | TGTGCCAGCAATCCCGGGGGGGGGGACAATGAGCAGTTCTTC
- | many | TRBJ1-1 | TRBV20-1 | CSAFPGSTEAFF | TGCAGTGCGTTTCCGGGATCCACTGAAGCTTTCTTT
TRBD1 | many | TRBJ2-1 | TRBV20-1 | CSAPGTGASYNEQFF | TGCAGTGCGCCTGGGACAGGGGCCTCCTACAATGAGCAGTTCTTC
- | many | TRBJ2-5 | TRBV5-5 | CASSWITEQETQYF | TGTGCCAGCAGCTGGATAACCGAACAAGAGACCCAGTACTTC
- | many | TRBJ2-1 | TRBV20-1 | CSASGTLNEQFF | TGCAGTGCCAGCGGTACTCTCAATGAGCAGTTCTTC
- | few | TRBJ1-6 | TRBV7-2 | CASSLDKWSYNSPLHF | TGTGCCAGCAGCTTAGATAAGTGGTCCTATAATTCACCCCTCCACTTT
- | - | TRBJ2-3 | TRBV5-1 | CASSLYRGARTQYF | TGCGCCAGCAGCTTGTATCGGGGGGCGAGGACGCAGTATTTT
- | - | TRBJ2-2 | TRBV29-1 | CSVRTLGENTGELFF | TGCAGCGTTCGTACCTTGGGGGAGAACACCGGGGAGCTGTTTTTT
- | few | TRBJ2-7 | TRBV24-1 | CATSGGDPSYEQYF | TGTGCCACCAGTGGGGGGGACCCTTCCTACGAGCAGTACTTC
TRBD2 | many | TRBJ2-3 | TRBV20-1 | CSAWGTTDTQYF | TGCAGTGCCTGGGGGACTACTGATACGCAGTATTTT
- | - | TRBJ1-2 | TRBV24-1 | CATGEGDYGYTF | TGTGCCACCGGGGAGGGAGACTATGGCTACACCTTC
- | - | TRBJ1-1 | TRBV7-2 | CASSWGLLNTEAFF | TGTGCCAGCAGCTGGGGACTCCTGAACACTGAAGCTTTCTTT
- | - | TRBJ1-5 | TRBV20-1 | CSARDSSNSNQPQHF | TGCAGTGCTAGAGATAGTTCGAATAGCAATCAGCCCCAGCATTTT
- | few | TRBJ2-7 | TRBV7-2 | CASSLNLDNRFEQYF | TGTGCCAGCAGCTTAAACCTGGACAACCGATTCGAGCAGTACTTC
- | many | TRBJ2-1 | TRBV9 | CASSVGRGFLYNEQFF | TGTGCCAGCAGCGTAGGAAGGGGGTTCCTTTACAATGAGCAGTTCTTC
- | - | TRBJ2-2 | TRBV5-2 | CAMGPGVISGELFF | TGTGCCATGGGCCCCGGGGTTATCTCCGGGGAGCTGTTTTTT
- | few | TRBJ2-1 | TRBV4-3 | CASGRGPYNEQFF | TGCGCCAGCGGTAGGGGACCCTACAATGAGCAGTTCTTC
TRBD1 | many | TRBJ1-1 | TRBV20-1 | CSARGYRGRGTEAFF | TGCAGTGCTAGAGGTTACAGGGGGCGAGGGACTGAAGCTTTCTTT
- | - | TRBJ2-2 | TRBV11-2 | CASSLGRGGGKLFF | TGTGCCAGCAGCTTAGGACGAGGGGGAGGCAAGCTGTTTTTT
TRBD1 | many | TRBJ2-5 | TRBV20-1 | CGSQQGIGETQYF | TGCGGATCCCAACAGGGGATAGGAGAGACCCAGTACTTC
- | - | TRBJ2-3 | TRBV20-1 | CSASDAGPGDTQYF | TGCAGTGCTAGTGATGCGGGGCCAGGAGATACGCAGTATTTT
TRBD2 | - | TRBJ2-5 | TRBV6-1 | CASSIGLAGYQETQYF | TGTGCCAGCAGCATCGGACTAGCGGGTTACCAAGAGACCCAGTACTTC
TRBD1 | - | TRBJ2-3 | TRBV20-1 | CSARDLDRGPDTQYF | TGCAGTGCTAGAGATTTGGACAGGGGCCCAGATACGCAGTATTTT
- | - | TRBJ2-1 | TRBV9 | CASSVGGAPSYNEQFF | TGTGCCAGCAGCGTAGGGGGCGCCCCTTCCTACAATGAGCAGTTCTTC
TRBD1 | many | TRBJ1-3 | TRBV7-3 | CASSPTGYSGNTIYF | TGTGCCAGCAGCCCGACAGGGTATTCTGGAAACACCATATATTTT
- | - | TRBJ1-5 | TRBV4-2 | CASSQVSADFQPQHF | TGTGCCAGCAGCCAAGTTTCCGCTGACTTTCAGCCCCAGCATTTT
- | few | TRBJ1-2 | TRBV21-1 | CASSKKGEGKAWSYGYTF | TGTGCCAGCAGCAAAAAGGGGGAGGGGAAGGCATGGAGCTATGGCTACACCTTC
- | many | TRBJ2-3 | TRBV6-5 | CASSYSGAPTDTQYF | TGTGCCAGCAGTTACTCCGGGGCGCCAACAGATACGCAGTATTTT